A single sample is the source of the 8 T cell receptor beta chains below, sequenced in a study of shared clonotypes between healthy human individuals. Using immunoSEQ multiplex PCR, the repertoire was profiled, and TCRdb retains in-frame clones only, with some absent. The sample holds 2 million to 3 million clones, 93% seen once. Sequenced input: naive CD4+ T cells from PBMCs. Subset defined: CD45RA+ positively selected. The source is a man between 18 and 35 years old in good health. Some clones in this sample may be carry-over from other donors' samples.

This clone was recorded only once. V usage is TRBV6-1 and J usage is TRBJ1-6; maybe TRBD1 (6 bases). This CDR3 contains 17 residues. In germline, CDR1 is MNHNS, CDR2 SASEGT. Trimming took 0 bases from V and 1 from J, leaving 10 bases between them. CDR3 nucleotides: TGTGCCAGCAGTGAAGCGGACAGCCGATCCTATAATTCACCCCTCCACTTT. Translation gives CASSEADSRSYNSPLHF.

The rearrangement joins TRBV6-5 to TRBJ2-1, with D possibly TRBD2 on 6 matching bases. Trimming left V 6 bases short and J 6 bases short, with 12 bases between. CDR1 and CDR2 (germline): MNHEY, SVGAGI. This CDR3 comprises 13 residues. CDR3 coding DNA: TGTGCCAGCAGGGGTGGGGGAGGCAATGAGCAGTTCTTC. This translates into CASRGGGGNEQFF.

This rearrangement joins TRBV11-2 to TRBJ2-1, with TRBD1 matching over 10 bases. This CDR3 comprises 16 residues. The germline V gene has CDR1 SGHAT and CDR2 FQNNGV. V lost 3 bases and J lost 4; bases outside the gene matches: 6. The chain's CDR3 is CASSFDRGRLYNEQFF. The CDR3, as DNA: TGTGCCAGCAGCTTCGACAGGGGGCGTCTTTACAATGAGCAGTTCTTC.

The chain is built from TRBV19 and TRBJ2-7, with D possibly called TRBD1 or TRBD2 (5 bases each). The CDR3 is 13 amino acids. The germline V and J ends were trimmed by 5 bases and 4 bases, with 12 bases remaining between them. In germline, CDR1 is LNHDA, CDR2 SQIVND (reference sequence). The CDR3 sequence: CASSGDQGYEQYF. The CDR3 DNA reads TGTGCCAGTAGTGGGGACCAAGGGTACGAGCAGTACTTC. Looking up the rest from reference TRBV19 and TRBJ2-7 gives the full variable domain: DGGITQSPKYLFRKEGQNVTLSCEQNLNHDAMYWYRQDPGQGLRLIYYSQIVNDFQKGDIAEGYSVSREKKESFPLTVTSAQKNPTAFYLCASSGDQGYEQYFGPGTRLTVT.

The V gene is TRBV25-1, the J gene TRBJ2-7; the D is unclear. V was cut by 6 bases and J by 1 base, with 19 bases left in between. Germline CDR1 is MGHDK and CDR2 is SYGVNS. This CDR3 comprises 16 residues. DNA for the CDR3: TGTGCCAGCAGCTCGGCAGGCGTTAAAGGATCCTACGAGCAGTACTTC. Translated, it gives CASSSAGVKGSYEQYF.

This chain uses TRBV5-4 with TRBJ2-3; TRBD2 aligns across 7 bases. Trimming removed 4 bases from V and 6 bases from J; junction bases left unmatched: 5. This CDR3 is built from 13 residues. Germline values: CDR1 SGHNT, CDR2 YYREEE (reference sequence). CDR3 nucleotides: TGTGCCAGCAGCCGGACTAGTTTGGATACGCAGTATTTT. Translated: CASSRTSLDTQYF.

The genes are TRBV5-4 and TRBJ2-7, with TRBD1 identical over 8 bases. The CDR3 extends over 15 amino acids. Trimming at V came to 0 bases and at J to 3 bases, leaving 5 bases not matched to a gene. Germline V gives CDR1 SGHNT, CDR2 YYREEE (reference sequence). The CDR3 DNA sequence: TGTGCCAGCAGCTTGGTAACAGGGGGTGGCTACGAGCAGTACTTC. Translated: CASSLVTGGGYEQYF.

The chain links TRBV6-1 to TRBJ1-1, with 8 bases that match TRBD1. V was clipped by 6 bases and J by 6 bases; unmatched bases: 6. Germline V gene lookup returns CDR1 MNHNS and CDR2 SASEGT. CDR3 length equals 13 residues. CDR3 amino acids: CASSDQQGAEAFF. The CDR3 region has the DNA TGTGCCAGCAGCGACCAACAGGGGGCTGAAGCTTTCTTT.